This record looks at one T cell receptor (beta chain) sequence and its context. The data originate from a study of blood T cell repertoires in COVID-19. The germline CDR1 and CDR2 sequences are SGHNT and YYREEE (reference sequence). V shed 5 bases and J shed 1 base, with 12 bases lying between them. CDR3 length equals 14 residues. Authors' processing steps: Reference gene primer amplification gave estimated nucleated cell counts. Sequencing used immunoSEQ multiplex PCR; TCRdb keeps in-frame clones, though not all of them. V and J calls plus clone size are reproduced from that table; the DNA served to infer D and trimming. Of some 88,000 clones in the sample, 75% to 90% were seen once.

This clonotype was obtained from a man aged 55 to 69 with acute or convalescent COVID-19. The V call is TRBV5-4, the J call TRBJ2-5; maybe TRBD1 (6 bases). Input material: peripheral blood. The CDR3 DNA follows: TGTGCCAGCAGTTCAGACAGGATCCAAGAGACCCAGTACTTC. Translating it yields CASSSDRIQETQYF. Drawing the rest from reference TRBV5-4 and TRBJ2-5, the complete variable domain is ETGVTQSPTHLIKTRGQQVTLRCSSQSGHNTVSWYQQALGQGPQFIFQYYREEENGRGNFPPRFSGLQFPNYSSELNVNALELDDSALYLCASSSDRIQETQYFGPGTRLLVL.